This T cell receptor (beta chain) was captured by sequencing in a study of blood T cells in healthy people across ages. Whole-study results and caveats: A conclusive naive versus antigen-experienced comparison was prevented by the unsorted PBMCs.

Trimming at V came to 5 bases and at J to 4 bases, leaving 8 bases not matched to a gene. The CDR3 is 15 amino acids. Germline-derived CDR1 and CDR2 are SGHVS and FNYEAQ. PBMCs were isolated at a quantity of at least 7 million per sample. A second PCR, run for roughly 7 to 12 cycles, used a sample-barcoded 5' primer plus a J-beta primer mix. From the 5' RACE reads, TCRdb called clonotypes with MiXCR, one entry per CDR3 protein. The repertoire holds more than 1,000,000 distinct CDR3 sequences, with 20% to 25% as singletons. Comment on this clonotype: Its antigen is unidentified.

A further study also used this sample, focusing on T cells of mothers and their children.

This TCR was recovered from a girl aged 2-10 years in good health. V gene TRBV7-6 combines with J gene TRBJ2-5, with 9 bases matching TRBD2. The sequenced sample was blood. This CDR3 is CASSRGSGRLETQYF. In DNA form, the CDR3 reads TGTGCCAGCAGCCGCGGGAGCGGGAGGTTAGAGACCCAGTACTTC.